The TCR beta chain described here comes from a study of patients and donors after allogeneic stem cell transplantation. This clonotype was detected a few times. Trimming removed 0 bases at V and 5 bases at J, with 2 bases between. Germline CDR1 and CDR2: SGHTA and FQGNSA. There are 12 residues in the CDR3. TCRdb processed the RT-PCR reads anew with MiXCR; each CDR3 protein has one entry. Of about 90,000 distinct CDR3 sequences listed, roughly 50% are singletons. The origin of this receptor is a human donor who was either an allogeneic HSCT recipient or a stem cell or donor lymphocyte infusion donor (not recorded which). It is not recorded whose cells these are; they may come from a transplant donor. This rearrangement joins TRBV7-2 to TRBJ1-5; D unresolved. Sequencing used blood, either unsorted or a sorted T cell fraction (not recorded which). The CDR3 protein is CASSLADQPQHF. DNA for the CDR3: TGTGCCAGCAGCTTAGCCGATCAGCCCCAGCATTTT. The full variable domain, its missing parts supplied by reference TRBV7-2 and TRBJ1-5, is GAGVSQSPSNKVTEKGKDVELRCDPISGHTALYWYRQSLGQGLEFLIYFQGNSAPDKSGLPSDRFSAERTGGSVSTLTIQRTQQEDSAVYLCASSLADQPQHFGDGTRLSIL.